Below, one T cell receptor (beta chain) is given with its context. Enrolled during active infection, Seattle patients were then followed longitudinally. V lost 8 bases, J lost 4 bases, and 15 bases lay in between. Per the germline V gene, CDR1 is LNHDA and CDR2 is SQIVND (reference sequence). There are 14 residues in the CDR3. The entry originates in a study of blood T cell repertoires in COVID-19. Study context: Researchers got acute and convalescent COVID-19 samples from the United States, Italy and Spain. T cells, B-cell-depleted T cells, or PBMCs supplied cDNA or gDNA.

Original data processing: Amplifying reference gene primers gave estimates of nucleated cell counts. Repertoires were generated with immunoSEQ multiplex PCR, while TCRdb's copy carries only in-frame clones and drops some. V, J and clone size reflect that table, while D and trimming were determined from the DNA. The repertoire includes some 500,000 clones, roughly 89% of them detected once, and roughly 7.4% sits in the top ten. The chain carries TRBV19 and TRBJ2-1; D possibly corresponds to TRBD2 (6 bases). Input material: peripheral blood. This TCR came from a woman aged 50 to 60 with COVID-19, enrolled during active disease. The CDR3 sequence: CASGSGDFYNEQFF. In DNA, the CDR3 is TGTGCCAGTGGTTCGGGGGACTTTTACAATGAGCAGTTCTTC.